The source of this T cell receptor (beta chain) is a study of blood T cell repertoires in COVID-19. V shed 3 bases and J shed 5 bases, with 10 bases lying between them. The length of the CDR3 is 13 residues. Germline loops: CDR1 MNHEY, CDR2 SMNVEV (reference sequence). The assay was immunoSEQ multiplex PCR, and TCRdb's table has in-frame clones only and misses some. In the table there are over 150,000 clones, about 84% of which are singletons. This clone was seen a handful of times. Other nucleotide sequences from this sample produce the same CDR3. The clonotype comes from a human donor in a cohort sampled during active COVID-19. The chain links TRBV27 to TRBJ1-1; a possible D gene is TRBD1 (6 bases). Material: peripheral blood. The CDR3 DNA reads TGTGCCAGCAGTTTCCTTCAGGGGACTGAAGCTTTCTTT. Translating it yields CASSFLQGTEAFF.